Below, 2 T cell receptor beta chains from the same sample are listed, as sequenced in a study of blood T cell repertoires in COVID-19. Here immunoSEQ multiplex PCR was the method, and the copy in TCRdb shows in-frame clones only, minus some. In the table there are a few hundred thousand clones, almost 85% of which are singletons. Sequenced material: peripheral blood. The receptor source for this set is a woman in her seventies with COVID-19, enrolled during active disease.

This rearrangement joins TRBV2 to TRBJ1-2; D is perhaps TRBD1 (6 bases). CDR1 SNHLY and CDR2 FYNNEI come from the germline V gene. The V and J ends lost 6 bases and 4 bases respectively, with 15 bases between them. The CDR3 runs to 14 residues. CDR3 in amino acids: CASSLQGLSYGYTF. The CDR3, as DNA: TGTGCCAGCAGCCTACAGGGTCTGAGCTATGGCTACACCTTC.

The chain links TRBV19 to TRBJ2-5; possibly TRBD1 for D (5 bases). V shed 5 bases and J shed 0 bases, with 10 bases lying between them. Germline CDR1 is LNHDA and CDR2 is SQIVND (reference sequence). The CDR3 runs 14 residues. For the CDR3, the DNA is TGTGCCAGTAGTCTGGGGCAGAACCAAGAGACCCAGTACTTC. It encodes CASSLGQNQETQYF.